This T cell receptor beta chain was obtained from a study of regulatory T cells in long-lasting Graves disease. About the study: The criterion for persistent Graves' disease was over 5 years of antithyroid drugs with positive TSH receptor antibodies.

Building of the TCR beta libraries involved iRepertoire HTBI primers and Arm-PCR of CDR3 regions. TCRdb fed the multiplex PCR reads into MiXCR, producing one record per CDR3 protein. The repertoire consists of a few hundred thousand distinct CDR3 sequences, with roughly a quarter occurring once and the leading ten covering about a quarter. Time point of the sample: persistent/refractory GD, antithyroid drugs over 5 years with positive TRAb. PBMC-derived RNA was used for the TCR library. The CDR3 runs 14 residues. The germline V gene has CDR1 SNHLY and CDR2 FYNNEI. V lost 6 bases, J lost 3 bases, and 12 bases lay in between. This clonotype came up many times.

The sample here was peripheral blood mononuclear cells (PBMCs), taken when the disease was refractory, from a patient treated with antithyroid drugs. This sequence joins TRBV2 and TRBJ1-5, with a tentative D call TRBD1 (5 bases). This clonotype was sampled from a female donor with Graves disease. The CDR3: CASRGDSLNQPQHF. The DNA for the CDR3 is TGTGCCAGCAGGGGCGACAGCCTCAATCAGCCCCAGCATTTT. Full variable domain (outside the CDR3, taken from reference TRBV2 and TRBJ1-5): EPEVTQTPSHQVTQMGQEVILRCVPISNHLYFYWYRQILGQKVEFLVSFYNNEISEKSEIFDDQFSVERPDGSNFTLKIRSTKLEDSAMYFCASRGDSLNQPQHFGDGTRLSIL.